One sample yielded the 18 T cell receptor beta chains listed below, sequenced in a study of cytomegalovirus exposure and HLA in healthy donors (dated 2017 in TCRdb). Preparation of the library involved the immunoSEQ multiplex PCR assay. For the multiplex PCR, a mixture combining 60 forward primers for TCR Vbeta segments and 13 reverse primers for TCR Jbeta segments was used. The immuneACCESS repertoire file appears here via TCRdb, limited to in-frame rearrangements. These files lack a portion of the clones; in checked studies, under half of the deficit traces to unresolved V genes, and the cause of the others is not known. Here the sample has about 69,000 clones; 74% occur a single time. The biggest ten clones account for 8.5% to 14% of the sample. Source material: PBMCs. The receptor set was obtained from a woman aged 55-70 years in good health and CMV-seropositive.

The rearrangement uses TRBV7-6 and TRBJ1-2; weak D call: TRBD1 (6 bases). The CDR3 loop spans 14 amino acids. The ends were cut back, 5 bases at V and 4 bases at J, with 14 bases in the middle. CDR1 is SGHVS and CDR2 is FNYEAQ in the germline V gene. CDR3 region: CASSQNGGGYGYTF. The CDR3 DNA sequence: TGTGCCAGCAGCCAGAATGGGGGCGGCTATGGCTACACCTTC. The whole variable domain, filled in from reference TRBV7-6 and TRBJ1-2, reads GAGVSQSPRYKVTKRGQDVALRCDPISGHVSLYWYRQALGQGPEFLTYFNYEAQQDKSGLPNDRFSAERPEGSISTLTIQRTEQRDSAMYRCASSQNGGGYGYTFGSGTRLTVV.

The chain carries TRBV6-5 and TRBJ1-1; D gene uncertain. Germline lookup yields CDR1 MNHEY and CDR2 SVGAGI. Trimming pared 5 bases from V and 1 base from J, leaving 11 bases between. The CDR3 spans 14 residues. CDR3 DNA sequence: TGTGCCAGCAGTACCTCCGCTAGGAACACTGAAGCTTTCTTT. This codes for CASSTSARNTEAFF.

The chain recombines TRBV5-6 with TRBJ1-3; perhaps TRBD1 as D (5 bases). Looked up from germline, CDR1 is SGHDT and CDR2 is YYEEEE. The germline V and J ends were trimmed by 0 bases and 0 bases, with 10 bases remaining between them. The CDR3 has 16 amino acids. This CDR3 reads CASSLVGARSGNTIYF. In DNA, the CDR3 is TGTGCCAGCAGCTTGGTTGGGGCCCGCTCTGGAAACACCATATATTTT.

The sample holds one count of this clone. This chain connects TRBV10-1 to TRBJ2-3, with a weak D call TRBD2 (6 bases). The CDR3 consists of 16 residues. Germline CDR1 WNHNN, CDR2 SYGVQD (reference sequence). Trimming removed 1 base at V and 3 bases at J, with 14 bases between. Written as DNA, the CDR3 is TGCGCCAGCAGTGAGTACCCCGGGGGAAGGACAGATACGCAGTATTTT. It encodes CASSEYPGGRTDTQYF.

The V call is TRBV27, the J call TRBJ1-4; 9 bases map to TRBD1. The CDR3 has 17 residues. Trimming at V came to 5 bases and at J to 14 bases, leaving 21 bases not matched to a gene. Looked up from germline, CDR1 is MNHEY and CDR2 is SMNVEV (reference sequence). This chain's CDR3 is CASSIRATGTGRVELFF. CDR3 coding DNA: TGTGCCAGCAGTATAAGGGCCACCGGGACAGGGAGGGTTGAGCTGTTTTTT.

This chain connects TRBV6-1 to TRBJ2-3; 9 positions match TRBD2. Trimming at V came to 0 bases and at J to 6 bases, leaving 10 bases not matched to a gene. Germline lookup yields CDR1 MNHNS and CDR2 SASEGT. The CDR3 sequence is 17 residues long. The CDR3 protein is CASSEAHGGTSRDTQYF. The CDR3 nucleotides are TGTGCCAGCAGTGAAGCTCATGGGGGGACTAGCCGGGATACGCAGTATTTT.

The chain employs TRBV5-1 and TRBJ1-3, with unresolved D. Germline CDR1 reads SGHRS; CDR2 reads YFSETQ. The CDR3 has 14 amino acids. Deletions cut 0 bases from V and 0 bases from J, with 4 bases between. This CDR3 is CASSLASSGNTIYF. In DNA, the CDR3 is TGCGCCAGCAGCTTGGCCAGCTCTGGAAACACCATATATTTT.

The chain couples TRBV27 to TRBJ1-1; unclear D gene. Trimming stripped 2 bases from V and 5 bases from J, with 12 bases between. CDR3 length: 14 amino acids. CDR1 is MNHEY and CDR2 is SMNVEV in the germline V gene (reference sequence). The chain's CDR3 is CASSLREGKTEAFF. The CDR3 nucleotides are TGTGCCAGCAGTTTAAGGGAGGGCAAGACTGAAGCTTTCTTT.

In nucleotides, the CDR3 is TGTGCCATCAGTGAGTCGCCAGGGGCCATTGCAACTAATGAAAAACTGTTTTTT. It is translated as CAISESPGAIATNEKLFF. The gene calls are TRBV10-3 and TRBJ1-4; a possible D gene is TRBD1 (6 bases). Trimming stripped 0 bases from V and 0 bases from J, with 14 bases between. The CDR3 loop spans 18 amino acids. CDR1 is ENHRY and CDR2 is SYGVKD in the germline V gene.

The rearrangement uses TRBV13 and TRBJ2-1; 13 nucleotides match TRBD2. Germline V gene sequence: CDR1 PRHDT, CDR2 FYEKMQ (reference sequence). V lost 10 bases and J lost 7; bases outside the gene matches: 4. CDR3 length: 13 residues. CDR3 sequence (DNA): TGTGCCACCCAGACTAGCGGGAGGAATGAGCAGTTCTTC. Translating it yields CATQTSGRNEQFF.

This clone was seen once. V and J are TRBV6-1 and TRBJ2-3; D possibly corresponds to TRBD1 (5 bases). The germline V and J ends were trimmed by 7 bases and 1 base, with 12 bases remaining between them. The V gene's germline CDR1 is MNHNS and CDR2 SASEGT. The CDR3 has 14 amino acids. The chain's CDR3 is CASTYQGRTDTQYF. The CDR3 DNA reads TGTGCCAGCACTTACCAGGGCCGCACAGATACGCAGTATTTT.

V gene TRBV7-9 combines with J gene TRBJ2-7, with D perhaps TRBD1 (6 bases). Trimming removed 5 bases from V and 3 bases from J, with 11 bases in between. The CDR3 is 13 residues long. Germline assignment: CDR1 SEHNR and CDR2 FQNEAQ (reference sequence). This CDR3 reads CASSDGQYYEQYF. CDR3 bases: TGTGCCAGCAGCGACGGACAGTACTACGAGCAGTACTTC.

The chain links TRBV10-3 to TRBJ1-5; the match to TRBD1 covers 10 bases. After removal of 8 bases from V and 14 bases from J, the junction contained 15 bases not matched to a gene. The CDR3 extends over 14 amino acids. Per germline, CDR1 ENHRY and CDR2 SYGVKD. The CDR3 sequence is CAIGTGDSNQHKHF. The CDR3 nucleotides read TGTGCCATCGGGACAGGGGATAGCAATCAGCACAAGCATTTT.

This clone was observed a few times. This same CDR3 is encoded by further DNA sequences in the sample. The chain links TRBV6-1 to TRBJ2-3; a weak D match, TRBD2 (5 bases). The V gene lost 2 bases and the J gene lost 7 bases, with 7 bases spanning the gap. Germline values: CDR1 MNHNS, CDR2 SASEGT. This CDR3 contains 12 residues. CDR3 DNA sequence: TGTGCCAGCAGTGAACCGGGATATACGCAGTATTTT. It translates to CASSEPGYTQYF.

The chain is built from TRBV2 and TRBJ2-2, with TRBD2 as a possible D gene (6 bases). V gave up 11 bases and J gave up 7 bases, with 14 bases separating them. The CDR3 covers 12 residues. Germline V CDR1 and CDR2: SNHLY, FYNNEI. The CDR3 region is CAGREFIGELFF. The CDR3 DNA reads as TGTGCCGGACGGGAGTTCATCGGGGAGCTGTTTTTT.

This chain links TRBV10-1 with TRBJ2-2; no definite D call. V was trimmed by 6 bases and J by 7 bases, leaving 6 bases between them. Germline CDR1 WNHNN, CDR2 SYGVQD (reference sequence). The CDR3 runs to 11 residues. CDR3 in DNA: TGCGCCAGCAGCGGTGGCGGGGAGCTGTTTTTT. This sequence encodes CASSGGGELFF.

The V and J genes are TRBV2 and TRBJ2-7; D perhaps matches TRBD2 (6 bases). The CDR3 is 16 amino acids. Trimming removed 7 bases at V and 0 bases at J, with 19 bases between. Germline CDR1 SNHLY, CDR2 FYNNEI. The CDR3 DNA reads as TGTGCCAGCACCTACCCCGGGAGCAGGAGCTCCTACGAGCAGTACTTC. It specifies CASTYPGSRSSYEQYF.

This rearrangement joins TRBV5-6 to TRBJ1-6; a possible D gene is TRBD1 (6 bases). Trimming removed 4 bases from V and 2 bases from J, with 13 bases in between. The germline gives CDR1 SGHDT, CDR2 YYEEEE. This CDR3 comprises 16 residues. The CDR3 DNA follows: TGTGCCAGCAGCCCAGGGGCGCAGACCTATAATTCACCCCTCCACTTT. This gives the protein CASSPGAQTYNSPLHF.